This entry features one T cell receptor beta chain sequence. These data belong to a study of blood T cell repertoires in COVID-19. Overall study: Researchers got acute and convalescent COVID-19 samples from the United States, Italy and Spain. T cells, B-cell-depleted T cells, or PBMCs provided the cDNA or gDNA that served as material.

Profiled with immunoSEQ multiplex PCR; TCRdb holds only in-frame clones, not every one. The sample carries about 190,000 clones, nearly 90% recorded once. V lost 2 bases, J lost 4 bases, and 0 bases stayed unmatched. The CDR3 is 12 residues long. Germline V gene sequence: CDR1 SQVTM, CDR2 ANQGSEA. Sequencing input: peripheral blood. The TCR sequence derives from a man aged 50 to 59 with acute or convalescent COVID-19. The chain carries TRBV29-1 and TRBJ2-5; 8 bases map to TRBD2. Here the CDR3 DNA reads TGCAGCGTTGAACTAGCGGGAGAGACCCAGTACTTC. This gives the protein CSVELAGETQYF.